The clone carrying this T cell receptor (beta chain) was picked up one time. The data belong to a study of blood T cell repertoires in COVID-19. Study-level background: Sites in the United States, Italy and Spain provided acute and convalescent COVID-19 samples. The cDNA or gDNA used as material had been derived from T cells, B-cell-depleted T cells, or PBMCs.

Participants were aged 18 to 89 years from roughly 26 US areas. The CDR3 is 15 residues long. Germline trimming cut 5 bases from V and 5 bases from J; bases unmatched to any gene: 10. CDR1 and CDR2 (germline): MDHEN, SYDVKM. TCRdb's table, derived via immunoSEQ multiplex PCR, lists solely in-frame clones and lacks some. The sample shows some 200,000 clones, around 85% of them seen only once. Sequencing was performed on PBMCs or T cells enriched from blood (not recorded which). The V call is TRBV28, the J call TRBJ1-1; 8 bases are shared with TRBD1. This clonotype was sampled from a woman aged 50 to 60 in a cohort exposed to, infected with or recovered from COVID-19 (not recorded which). For the CDR3, the DNA is TGTGCCAGCAGTCCAAACAGACAGGGGTCAACTGAAGCTTTCTTT. This sequence encodes CASSPNRQGSTEAFF.